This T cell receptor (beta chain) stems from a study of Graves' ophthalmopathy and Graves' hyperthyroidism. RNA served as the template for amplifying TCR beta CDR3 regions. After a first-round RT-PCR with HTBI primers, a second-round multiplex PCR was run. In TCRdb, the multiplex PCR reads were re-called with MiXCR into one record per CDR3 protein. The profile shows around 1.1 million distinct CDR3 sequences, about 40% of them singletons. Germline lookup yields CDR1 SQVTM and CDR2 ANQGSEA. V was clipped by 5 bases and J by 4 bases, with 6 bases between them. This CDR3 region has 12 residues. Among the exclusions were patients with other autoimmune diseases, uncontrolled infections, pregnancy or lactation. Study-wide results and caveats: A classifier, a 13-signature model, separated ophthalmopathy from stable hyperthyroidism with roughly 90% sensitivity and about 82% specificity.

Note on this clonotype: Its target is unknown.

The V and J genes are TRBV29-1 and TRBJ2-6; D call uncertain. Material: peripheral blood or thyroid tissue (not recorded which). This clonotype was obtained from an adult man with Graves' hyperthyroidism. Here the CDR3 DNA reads TGCAGCGTTCGGCAGGGGGCCAACGTCCTGACTTTC. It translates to CSVRQGANVLTF.